The clone carrying this T cell receptor beta chain was seen at least ten times. TCRdb used MiXCR to reprocess the 5' RACE reads, holding one entry per CDR3 protein. Among about 90,000 distinct CDR3 sequences listed, under 15% were seen once. This entry is derived from a study of neurological immune-mediated disorders. The sample's time point: longitudinal time-point 2. This CDR3 has 16 amino acids. The V segment lost 0 bases and the J segment 3 bases; nucleotides outside the gene matches: 4. Germline CDR1 is WSHSY and CDR2 is SAAADI. The TCR sequence derives from a female donor with HTLV-1-associated myelopathy (HAM/TSP). The chain has TRBV10-2 and TRBJ2-7; 11 nucleotides match TRBD1. Specimen: PBMCs. In DNA form, the CDR3 reads TGCGCCAGCAGTGAGTCGGGGACAGGGGGAAGCTACGAGCAGTACTTC. It codes for CASSESGTGGSYEQYF.